These 29 T cell receptor beta chains were all obtained from the same sample, sequenced in a study of T cells in Graves' hyperthyroidism and ophthalmopathy. Amplification yielded TCR beta CDR3 regions, with RNA transcripts as the source. HTBI primers were employed in a first-round RT-PCR of the TCR CDR3. Via MiXCR, TCRdb re-called the multiplex PCR reads, giving one row per CDR3 protein. Here the sample spans 350,000 to 450,000 distinct CDR3 sequences, around 13% being singletons. Material: blood. The receptors come from a woman aged 55-70 years with Graves' hyperthyroidism.

This rearrangement joins TRBV20-1 to TRBJ2-7; D not certain. Germline CDR1 DFQATT, CDR2 SNEGSKA (reference sequence). Trimming cost V 3 bases and J 3 bases, with 18 bases left between them. The CDR3 is made up of 15 amino acids. CDR3 sequence reads: CSASPTTLSLYEQYF. The CDR3, as DNA: TGCAGTGCTAGCCCTACTACCCTTTCCCTCTACGAGCAGTACTTC.

This chain joins TRBV3-1 and TRBJ2-2, with 9 bases lining up with TRBD2. The germline V gene encodes CDR1 LGHDT and CDR2 YNNKEL (reference sequence). This CDR3 comprises 15 residues. With V trimmed by 4 bases and J by 6 bases, 6 bases remained unmatched. CDR3 amino acids: CASSLLAGFSGELFF. CDR3 nucleotide sequence: TGTGCCAGCAGCCTACTAGCGGGTTTTTCCGGGGAGCTGTTTTTT.

This CDR3 reads CASSVGRDANGYTF. As DNA, the CDR3 is TGTGCCAGCAGTGTCGGCAGGGATGCGAATGGCTACACCTTC. The rearrangement uses TRBV2 and TRBJ1-2; possibly TRBD1 for D (5 bases). V lost 4 bases and J lost 6, with 15 bases in between. The CDR3 totals 14 residues. Germline-derived CDR1 and CDR2 are SNHLY and FYNNEI.

This clonotype was counted a few times. V is TRBV28 and J is TRBJ2-2; TRBD2 agrees at 13 bases. This CDR3 has 18 residues. J was trimmed by 2 bases and V by 1 base; bases with no gene match: 4. Germline assignment: CDR1 MDHEN and CDR2 SYDVKM. In nucleotides, the CDR3 is TGTGCCAGCAGTTTATTGACTAGCGGGAGGCCCAACACCGGGGAGCTGTTTTTT. This gives the protein CASSLLTSGRPNTGELFF.

This clonotype has only a few counts. One end of the junction varies from germline; a read error may be responsible. This chain connects TRBV29-1 to TRBJ2-5; D ambiguous. Per germline, CDR1 SQVTM and CDR2 ANQGSEA. This CDR3 region has 11 residues. The CDR3 DNA is TGCAGCGTTGGGGCGCAAGAGACCCTGTACTTC. It yields the protein CSVGAQETLYF. Supplemented by reference TRBV29-1 and TRBJ2-5, the full variable domain reads SAVISQKPSRDICQRGTSLTIQCQVDSQVTMMFWYRQQPGQSLTLIATANQGSEATYESGFVIDKFPISRPNLTFSTLTVSNMSPEDSSIYLCSVGAQETLYFGPGTRLLVL.

The table lists this clonotype with many counts. The chain uses TRBV7-2 and TRBJ2-1; the D gene is possibly TRBD1 (5 bases). V was shortened by 1 base and J by 4 bases, with 8 bases between the two germline ends. The CDR3 loop spans 14 amino acids. Looked up from germline, CDR1 is SGHTA and CDR2 is FQGNSA. The CDR3 loop reads CASSLDPGYNEQFF. The CDR3 DNA reads TGTGCCAGCAGCTTAGATCCAGGGTACAATGAGCAGTTCTTC.

This clonotype has a count of ten or more. This chain connects TRBV6-5 to TRBJ2-3; 9 bases fit TRBD2. Germline V CDR1 and CDR2: MNHEY, SVGAGI. This CDR3 region has 16 residues. V lost 0 bases to trimming and J lost 6 bases; unmatched junction nucleotides: 7. This chain's CDR3 is CASSYSIGSGSDTQYF. The CDR3 nucleotides read TGTGCCAGCAGTTACTCGATCGGTAGCGGGAGTGATACGCAGTATTTT.

This clonotype was detected many times. The chain carries TRBV12-3 or TRBV12-4 and TRBJ2-3, with D possibly matching TRBD1 (6 bases). V was trimmed by 4 bases and J by 4 bases, leaving 9 bases between them. CDR3 size: 13 residues. The CDR3 DNA reads as TGTGCCAGCAGTTACAGGGTCGCAGATACGCAGTATTTT. Amino acid sequence: CASSYRVADTQYF.

This clonotype was detected only a few times. The chain carries TRBV10-3 and TRBJ2-3, with 7 bases aligning to TRBD2. With 5 bases clipped from V and 0 bases from J, the junction kept 2 bases outside the gene matches. The CDR3 is made up of 14 amino acids. Germline loops: CDR1 ENHRY, CDR2 SYGVKD. The CDR3 sequence is CAISSSGSTDTQYF. As DNA, the CDR3 is TGTGCCATCAGTTCTAGCGGAAGCACAGATACGCAGTATTTT.

The chain employs TRBV6-1 and TRBJ2-1; 9 bases match TRBD1. With 4 bases clipped from V and 0 bases from J, the junction kept 10 bases outside the gene matches. The CDR3 is 18 amino acids. The V gene's germline CDR1 is MNHNS and CDR2 SASEGT. The CDR3 region has the DNA TGTGCCAGCAGTGCCGGGGGCCAGACAGGGGGCTCCTACAATGAGCAGTTCTTC. The encoded protein is CASSAGGQTGGSYNEQFF.

This clonotype was seen only a few times. V and J are TRBV7-9 and TRBJ2-5, with 10 bases fitting TRBD2. V gave up 2 bases and J gave up 2 bases; unmatched junction bases: 5. The CDR3 consists of 16 residues. CDR1 and CDR2 from the germline V gene are SEHNR and FQNEAQ (reference sequence). The CDR3 bases are TGTGCCAGCAGCTTAAAGGCTAGCGGGGGACAAGAGACCCAGTACTTC. The encoded protein is CASSLKASGGQETQYF.

This clonotype was counted at least ten times. V and J are TRBV2 and TRBJ1-1; D is uncertain. V lost 6 bases and J 0 bases, leaving 11 bases between the germline ends. Germline V gene sequence: CDR1 SNHLY, CDR2 FYNNEI. This CDR3 has 14 residues. The CDR3 DNA is TGTGCCAGCAGAGAGACGGTCATGAACACTGAAGCTTTCTTT. It codes for CASRETVMNTEAFF.

This clonotype was found a few times. This rearrangement joins TRBV27 to TRBJ2-2, with D maybe TRBD1 (6 bases). Trimming took off 6 bases at V and 6 bases at J, with 14 bases between the two ends. Germline V gene lookup returns CDR1 MNHEY and CDR2 SMNVEV (reference sequence). CDR3 length: 14 residues. CDR3 residues: CASSPTGKAGELFF. The CDR3, as DNA: TGTGCCAGCAGCCCAACAGGGAAAGCCGGGGAGCTGTTTTTT.

In this sample, this clonotype turned up once. For the CDR3, the DNA is TGTGCCACCAGTGAAGGGGGTAAAGATACGCAGTATTTT. This translates into CATSEGGKDTQYF. The gene calls are TRBV24-1 and TRBJ2-3; perhaps TRBD1 as D (6 bases). Looked up from germline, CDR1 is KGHDR and CDR2 is SFDVKD. Trimming took 4 bases from V and 5 from J, leaving 9 bases between them. CDR3 length: 13 residues.

Many counts were recorded for this clonotype. The chain has TRBV9 and TRBJ2-3, with 7 bases aligning to TRBD2. With V trimmed by 2 bases and J by 0 bases, 3 bases remained unmatched. The CDR3 contains 15 residues. Germline V gene data show CDR1 as SGDLS and CDR2 as YYNGEE. This CDR3 reads CASSVNSGSTDTQYF. In DNA, the CDR3 is TGTGCCAGCAGCGTGAATAGCGGGAGCACAGATACGCAGTATTTT.

With respect to this clonotype: A junction boundary mismatches the germline segment, possibly from a read error. This sequence joins TRBV12-3 or TRBV12-4 and TRBJ2-2; D perhaps matches TRBD1 (6 bases). CDR3 length: 15 residues. CDR3 protein: CANSLVGQYTGELFF. The CDR3 coding sequence is TGTGCCAACAGTTTAGTCGGACAGTACACCGGGGAGCTGTTTTTT.

The V and J genes are TRBV6-1 and TRBJ1-1; D unclear. Germline CDR1 is MNHNS and CDR2 is SASEGT. The CDR3 length is 14 residues. With 2 bases removed from V and 3 bases from J, the gap between germline ends came to 10 bases. The DNA for the CDR3 is TGTGCCAGCAGTGAATCCAACCTGGACACTGAAGCTTTCTTT. Translating gives CASSESNLDTEAFF.

CDR3 loop: CSTYDRSTLLGNTIYF. The CDR3 DNA reads TGCAGTACATACGACAGGAGCACCCTCCTAGGAAACACCATATATTTT. The chain carries TRBV20-1 and TRBJ1-3, with a weak D call TRBD1 (6 bases). CDR1 is DFQATT, CDR2 SNEGSKA, per germline (reference sequence). Deletions cut 8 bases from V and 4 bases from J, with 24 bases between. The CDR3 has 16 residues.

The rearrangement uses TRBV24-1 and TRBJ2-5; D tentatively reads TRBD1 or TRBD2 (5 bases each). CDR3 length equals 10 residues. CDR1 and CDR2 from the germline V gene are KGHDR and SFDVKD. V was clipped by 12 bases and J by 14 bases, with 18 bases between them. The CDR3 DNA sequence: TGTGCCCCCCCCCCCGAGGGGATTTACTTC. The encoded protein is CAPPPEGIYF.

This clonotype was detected only a few times. This sequence joins TRBV5-1 and TRBJ1-6; D ambiguous. V lost 0 bases, J lost 6 bases, and 10 bases lay in between. Germline V gene sequence: CDR1 SGHRS, CDR2 YFSETQ. The CDR3 contains 15 residues. CDR3 protein: CASSLERPVNSPLHF. CDR3 bases: TGCGCCAGCAGCTTGGAAAGACCCGTTAATTCACCCCTCCACTTT.

This clonotype was seen ten or more times. The V and J genes are TRBV6-8 and TRBJ1-2; no clear D gene. Germline V gives CDR1 MNHGY, CDR2 SAAAGT. The CDR3 contains 13 residues. V was trimmed by 0 bases and J by 1 base, leaving 3 bases between them. DNA for the CDR3: TGTGCCAGCAGTTACTCGGTTAACTATGGCTACACCTTC. Translating it yields CASSYSVNYGYTF.

This clonotype was detected only a few times. The CDR3 nucleotides read TGCGCCAGCAGTACAGCAACAGATACGCAGTATTTT. Its protein is CASSTATDTQYF. The chain carries TRBV10-1 and TRBJ2-3; no clear D gene. There are 12 residues in the CDR3. V lost 5 bases and J lost 3, with 6 bases in between. The germline gives CDR1 WNHNN, CDR2 SYGVQD (reference sequence).

This clonotype was observed a few times. The CDR3 coding sequence is TGTGCCAGCAGCTTAGCGGGAGGGTTACCCTCCTCGAACACCGGGGAGCTGTTTTTT. Translating it yields CASSLAGGLPSSNTGELFF. J is TRBJ2-2 and V is TRBV7-9; 7 bases are shared with TRBD2. The CDR3 runs to 19 residues. Trimming removed 0 bases from V and 0 bases from J; junction bases left unmatched: 10. Germline V lookup: CDR1 SEHNR, CDR2 FQNEAQ (reference sequence).

Ten or more counts support this clonotype. This chain links TRBV27 with TRBJ2-3; tentative D call: TRBD1 (6 bases). The germline V gene encodes CDR1 MNHEY and CDR2 SMNVEV (reference sequence). V lost 5 bases and J 3 bases, leaving 15 bases between the germline ends. The CDR3 has 15 amino acids. In DNA form, the CDR3 reads TGTGCCAGCAGTCCACTTTCTCAGGGGACAGATACGCAGTATTTT. The encoded protein is CASSPLSQGTDTQYF.

This clonotype showed up many times. The chain has TRBV12-3 or TRBV12-4 and TRBJ2-1; 12 bases are shared with TRBD2. After removal of 7 bases from V and 3 bases from J, the junction contained 13 bases not matched to a gene. The CDR3 has 18 residues. As DNA, the CDR3 is TGTGCCAGCACTTTCGGTTCTAGCGGGAGGGCCTTCTACAATGAGCAGTTCTTC. Amino acids: CASTFGSSGRAFYNEQFF.

This clonotype was counted at least ten times. Germline is not matched at one junction end, which may reflect a read error. The chain is built from TRBV6-1 and TRBJ2-3; D gene ambiguous. Germline V CDR1 and CDR2: MNHNS, SASEGT. The CDR3 is made up of 14 amino acids. CDR3 DNA sequence: TGTACCAGCACCCCGGGCGGTAGCACAGATACGCAGTATTTT. Translation gives CTSTPGGSTDTQYF.

This clonotype appeared many times. The CDR3 DNA reads as TGTGCCAGCAGCTCCGGCCTAGAGACCCAGTACTTC. Its protein product is CASSSGLETQYF. V and J are TRBV7-9 and TRBJ2-5, with D unresolved. There are 12 residues in the CDR3. Germline loops: CDR1 SEHNR, CDR2 FQNEAQ (reference sequence). With 4 bases removed from V and 4 bases from J, the gap between germline ends came to 7 bases. Full variable domain (outside the CDR3, taken from reference TRBV7-9 and TRBJ2-5): DTGVSQNPRHKITKRGQNVTFRCDPISEHNRLYWYRQTLGQGPEFLTYFQNEAQLEKSRLLSDRFSAERPKGSFSTLEIQRTEQGDSAMYLCASSSGLETQYFGPGTRLLVL.

There are a few counts of this clonotype. The chain is built from TRBV4-1 and TRBJ2-4; 12 bases map to TRBD2. The CDR3 has 17 amino acids. V trimming: 1 base; J trimming: 3 bases; junction bases outside the gene matches: 4. Looked up from germline, CDR1 is MGHRA and CDR2 is YSYEKL. CDR3: CASSQGGLAGDKNIQYF. CDR3 bases: TGCGCCAGCAGCCAAGGGGGACTAGCGGGTGACAAAAACATTCAGTACTTC.

This clonotype has a count of ten or more. The chain couples TRBV5-1 to TRBJ2-7; the D gene is possibly TRBD2 (5 bases). There are 13 residues in the CDR3. V was cut by 4 bases and J by 3 bases, with 11 bases left in between. Germline V lookup: CDR1 SGHRS, CDR2 YFSETQ. The CDR3 loop reads CASSRAEFYEQYF. The CDR3 nucleotides are TGCGCCAGCAGCAGAGCGGAATTCTACGAGCAGTACTTC.